This TCR beta chain was obtained from a study of OX40 agonist ivuxolimab in advanced cancers. Looking at the study overall: Patients' therapy was ivuxolimab, an antibody that acts as an agonist of OX40 (CD134). Six ivuxolimab dose levels, 0.01 to 10 mg/kg, were given intravenously every 2 weeks. Notes on the study in general: There was clonal expansion of CD4+ and CD8+ blood T cells by week 6 at 0.1 to 3.0 mg/kg.

With autoimmune disease history or systemic immunosuppression, patients were excluded. Concerning this clone: Its specificity is not known.

Trimming removed 7 bases from V and 3 bases from J; junction bases left unmatched: 6. Germline-derived CDR1 and CDR2 are SEHNR and FQNEAQ (reference sequence). This CDR3 spans 14 amino acids. TCRdb keeps only in-frame clones here, not all; method: immunoSEQ multiplex PCR. This table has roughly 72,000 clones, approximately 84% appearing once. Sequenced here: CD4+ or CD8+ T cells sorted from blood, sampled in a trial of the OX40 agonist ivuxolimab. V and J are TRBV7-9 and TRBJ2-3; 8 bases line up with TRBD1. The TCR comes from an adult with an advanced solid tumor such as melanoma, head and neck, liver or kidney cancer. Here the CDR3 reads CASTVGQGTDTQYF. CDR3 DNA: TGTGCCAGCACCGTTGGACAGGGAACAGATACGCAGTATTTT.